This is a list of T cell receptor beta chains from one sample in a study of blood T cell repertoires in COVID-19. Clones were read by immunoSEQ multiplex PCR, and TCRdb kept only the in-frame ones, dropping some. The sample gives 100,000 or so clones, 75% to 85% of which show up once; over 9.5% is in the top ten. The sample taken for sequencing was peripheral blood. These receptors were obtained from a human donor in a cohort sampled during active COVID-19. CDR3s include the opening cysteine and the closing phenylalanine or tryptophan. The order of the fields is clone size, V gene, D gene, J gene, CDR3 protein, CDR3 DNA. D genes are given only for firm matches. A row's size may be missing; if present it is once, few, many or a size class.

>NA|TRBV30|NA|TRBJ2-5
CAWSRSVNQETQYF
TGTGCCTGGAGTCGTAGCGTCAACCAAGAGACCCAGTACTTC
>NA|TRBV7-9|NA|TRBJ1-1
CASSFGRERTEAFF
TGTGCCAGCAGCTTTGGAAGGGAGCGGACTGAAGCTTTCTTT
>NA|TRBV12-3/TRBV12-4|TRBD2|TRBJ2-1
CASRPVSGKQFF
TGTGCCAGCAGACCCGTCAGCGGGAAGCAGTTCTTC
>once|TRBV7-3|TRBD1|TRBJ1-1
CASSLKGGWTEAFF
TGTGCCAGCAGCTTAAAAGGGGGCTGGACTGAAGCTTTCTTT
>few|TRBV30|TRBD1|TRBJ1-5
CAWSADRGNQPQHF
TGTGCCTGGAGTGCCGACAGGGGTAATCAGCCCCAGCATTTT
>NA|TRBV3-1/TRBV3-2|TRBD1|TRBJ1-2
CASSQENLHEGAGNNYGYTF
TGTGCCAGCAGCCAAGAAAATCTGCATGAGGGGGCGGGGAATAACTATGGCTACACCTTC
>NA|TRBV5-5|NA|TRBJ1-1
CASSLFPGEAFF
TGTGCCAGCAGCTTGTTCCCAGGTGAAGCTTTCTTT
>NA|TRBV10-3|NA|TRBJ1-1
CAISERRGGHEAFF
TGTGCCATCAGTGAGCGTAGGGGTGGCCATGAAGCTTTCTTT
>few|TRBV9|NA|TRBJ1-5
CASSLDRSNQPQHF
TGTGCCAGCAGCCTTGACAGAAGCAATCAGCCCCAGCATTTT
>NA|TRBV29-1|NA|TRBJ1-1
CSVEGDTLNTEAFF
TGCAGCGTTGAAGGGGACACTTTGAACACTGAAGCTTTCTTT
>few|TRBV3-1/TRBV3-2|NA|TRBJ2-7
CASSQGWRVYEQYF
TGTGCCAGCAGCCAAGGGTGGAGGGTCTACGAGCAGTACTTC
>NA|TRBV5-4|NA|TRBJ2-7
CASRGGYEQYF
TGTGCCAGCAGGGGGGGTTACGAGCAGTACTTC
>NA|TRBV27|NA|TRBJ2-7
CASSLLAGAMSSYEQYF
TGTGCCAGCAGTTTATTGGCAGGGGCGATGAGCTCCTACGAGCAGTACTTC
>once|TRBV6-5|NA|TRBJ2-5
CASNEGGTQYF
TGTGCCAGCAACGAGGGAGGGACCCAGTACTTC
>NA|TRBV7-9|NA|TRBJ2-7
CASSLSLGEQYF
TGTGCCAGCAGCTTAAGTCTCGGCGAGCAGTACTTC
>NA|TRBV30|NA|TRBJ1-5
CAWSAEGGGNQPQHF
TGTGCCTGGAGTGCGGAGGGAGGTGGCAATCAGCCCCAGCATTTT
>NA|TRBV6-6|TRBD1|TRBJ2-5
CASSRDGTGRETQYF
TGTGCCAGCAGCAGGGATGGGACAGGGAGGGAGACCCAGTACTTC
>NA|TRBV5-4|TRBD1|TRBJ1-4
CASSSRRQGPNEKLFF
TGTGCCAGCAGCTCAAGACGACAGGGACCTAATGAAAAACTGTTTTTT
>NA|TRBV9|NA|TRBJ2-7
CASSAGQISYEQYF
TGTGCCAGCAGCGCCGGACAGATCTCCTACGAGCAGTACTTC
>NA|TRBV7-2|TRBD2|TRBJ2-3
CASSLLAGGQTDTQYF
TGTGCCAGCAGCCTACTAGCGGGGGGCCAGACAGATACGCAGTATTTT
>NA|TRBV19|TRBD2|TRBJ2-2
CASMLAGGRSGTGELFF
TGTGCCAGTATGTTGGCGGGGGGCCGGTCGGGGACCGGGGAGCTGTTTTTT
>NA|TRBV3-1/TRBV3-2|NA|TRBJ1-2
CASSQGFRGNYGYTF
TGTGCCAGCAGCCAAGGTTTCAGGGGAAACTATGGCTACACCTTC
>NA|TRBV5-1|NA|TRBJ2-3
CASSGKSPGIDTQYF
TGCGCCAGCAGCGGGAAATCCCCCGGGATAGATACGCAGTATTTT
>NA|TRBV4-2|TRBD1|TRBJ1-3
CASSQDRGRGSGNTIYF
TGTGCCAGCAGCCAAGATCGGGGCAGGGGGTCCGGAAACACCATATATTTT
>NA|TRBV11-3|NA|TRBJ2-7
CASSLVGTGRSYEQYF
TGTGCCAGCAGCTTAGTGGGCACGGGGAGATCCTACGAGCAGTACTTC
>NA|TRBV4-1|NA|TRBJ1-2
CASSLELGGAGYTF
TGCGCCAGCAGCCTAGAACTCGGGGGGGCTGGCTACACCTTC
>NA|TRBV2|NA|TRBJ2-6
CASSEGSSGANVLTF
TGTGCCAGCAGTGAAGGGAGCTCTGGGGCCAACGTCCTGACTTTC
>NA|TRBV28|TRBD1|TRBJ1-3
CASIEQGSSGNTIYF
TGTGCCAGCATAGAACAGGGGAGCTCTGGAAACACCATATATTTT
>NA|TRBV7-2|NA|TRBJ1-1
CASSLEANTEAFF
TGTGCCAGCAGCTTAGAAGCGAACACTGAAGCTTTCTTT
>NA|TRBV2|NA|TRBJ1-6
CASSAQGSALHF
TGTGCCAGCAGCGCACAGGGTTCAGCCCTCCACTTT
>few|TRBV7-9|TRBD2|TRBJ2-1
CASSSQRGGQVEQFF
TGTGCCAGCAGCTCCCAGCGGGGGGGCCAGGTTGAGCAGTTCTTC
>NA|TRBV14|TRBD1|TRBJ2-3
CASSHRDRGSTQYF
TGTGCCAGCAGCCACCGGGACAGGGGGTCTACGCAGTATTTT
>NA|TRBV11-1|TRBD1|TRBJ2-7
CASSLGPGSGGGEQYF
TGTGCCAGCAGCTTAGGACCCGGTTCAGGGGGCGGCGAGCAGTACTTC
>NA|TRBV7-2|TRBD2|TRBJ2-1
CASSPSGGALYNEQFF
TGTGCCAGCAGCCCTAGCGGGGGGGCTCTTTACAATGAGCAGTTCTTC
>NA|TRBV6-6|NA|TRBJ1-3
CASSGGASGNTIYF
TGTGCCAGCTCGGGAGGGGCCTCTGGAAACACCATATATTTT
>NA|TRBV19|NA|TRBJ1-2
CASSIGTGYGYTF
TGTGCCAGTAGTATTGGTACTGGCTATGGCTACACCTTC
>NA|TRBV19|TRBD1|TRBJ1-2
CASSTDRVGGYTF
TGTGCCAGTAGTACGGACAGGGTGGGTGGCTACACCTTC
>NA|TRBV3-1/TRBV3-2|TRBD2|TRBJ2-1
CASSQTTGTSGNNEQFF
TGTGCCAGCAGCCAAACCACCGGGACTAGCGGTAACAATGAGCAGTTCTTC
>NA|TRBV27|TRBD1|TRBJ1-1
CASSLKGAVRNTEAFF
TGTGCCAGCAGTTTAAAGGGGGCCGTACGGAACACTGAAGCTTTCTTT
>NA|TRBV7-9|TRBD2|TRBJ2-3
CASSFLAGRASGPTDTQYF
TGTGCCAGCAGCTTTCTTGCGGGGCGGGCTAGCGGCCCCACAGATACGCAGTATTTT
>NA|TRBV30|TRBD1|TRBJ2-7
CAWAGDRGYEQYF
TGTGCCTGGGCCGGGGACAGGGGGTACGAGCAGTACTTC
>NA|TRBV5-4|TRBD1|TRBJ1-1
CASSPKTGWNTEAFF
TGTGCCAGCAGCCCAAAGACAGGGTGGAACACTGAAGCTTTCTTT
>NA|TRBV28|NA|TRBJ1-5
CASSFLQRRVQPQHF
TGTGCCAGCAGTTTCCTCCAACGGAGGGTTCAGCCCCAGCATTTT
>NA|TRBV19|TRBD1|TRBJ1-4
CASSSGGAGNEKLFF
TGTGCCAGTAGCTCAGGGGGCGCGGGTAATGAAAAACTGTTTTTT
>NA|TRBV19|TRBD1|TRBJ2-7
CASSPGEGALYEQYF
TGTGCCAGTAGTCCCGGAGAGGGGGCGTTATACGAGCAGTACTTC
>NA|TRBV6-5|TRBD2|TRBJ2-7
CASSKTSGSLYEQYF
TGTGCCAGCAGTAAGACTAGCGGGAGTCTGTACGAGCAGTACTTC
>NA|TRBV28|TRBD2|TRBJ2-7
CASRPQLAGNYEQYF
TGTGCCAGCAGGCCCCAACTAGCGGGGAACTACGAGCAGTACTTC
>once|TRBV5-4|NA|TRBJ1-3
CASSLGSSGNTIYF
TGTGCCAGCAGCTTGGGTAGCTCTGGAAACACCATATATTTT
>NA|TRBV28|NA|TRBJ1-2
CASSLGTNYGYTF
TGTGCCAGCAGTTTAGGCACGAACTATGGCTACACCTTC
>once|TRBV20-1|TRBD2|TRBJ2-3
CSASRASGTDTQYF
TGCAGTGCTAGTAGGGCTAGCGGGACAGATACGCAGTATTTT
>NA|TRBV2|NA|TRBJ2-3
CASSSTGLPGDTQYF
TGTGCCAGCAGTTCGACCGGGCTGCCAGGGGATACGCAGTATTTT
>NA|TRBV3-1/TRBV3-2|NA|TRBJ1-1
CASSQRQGSLTEAFF
TGTGCCAGCAGCCAACGGCAGGGAAGCCTCACTGAAGCTTTCTTT
>once|TRBV5-6|TRBD1|TRBJ2-3
CASSGGQADTQYF
TGTGCCAGCAGCGGGGGACAGGCAGATACGCAGTATTTT
>few|TRBV7-3|TRBD2|TRBJ2-1
CASSHKAGGVYNEQFF
TGTGCCAGCAGCCACAAAGCGGGAGGGGTTTACAATGAGCAGTTCTTC